The next 4 T cell receptor beta chains were all read from a single sample in a study of blood T cell repertoires in COVID-19. Profiling relied on immunoSEQ multiplex PCR, and the TCRdb table lists in-frame clones only, not all of them. The sample holds about 160,000 clones, 80% seen once. The sequencing input was PBMCs or T cells enriched from blood (not recorded which). The receptors derive from a woman aged 60-70 years who had recovered from COVID-19.

The gene calls are TRBV3-1 (or the pseudogene TRBV3-2) and TRBJ2-4; D remains ambiguous. Trimming shortened V by 0 bases and J by 0 bases, and 9 bases separated the two germline ends. In germline, CDR1 is LGHDT, CDR2 YNNKEL (reference sequence). The CDR3 is made up of 16 amino acids. CDR3 DNA sequence: TGTGCCAGCAGCCAAGATCGGTCCCTAGCCAAAAACATTCAGTACTTC. Its protein is CASSQDRSLAKNIQYF.

This clone showed up just a few times. This chain connects TRBV7-8 to TRBJ1-2; possible D gene TRBD1, 6 bases. Trimming removed 5 bases at V and 4 bases at J, with 17 bases between. CDR3 length equals 15 residues. Germline V gives CDR1 SGHVS, CDR2 FQNEAQ. In DNA, the CDR3 is TGTGCCAGCAGCCTGAGGGGGGGAGAACTCTATGGCTACACCTTC. Its translation is CASSLRGGELYGYTF.

This clone was counted once. The CDR3 loop reads CASTPTAISYNSPLHF. CDR3 bases: TGTGCCAGCACCCCTACTGCGATCTCCTATAATTCACCCCTCCACTTT. The chain links TRBV5-5 to TRBJ1-6; D unresolved. CDR1 is SGHKS and CDR2 is YYEKEE in the germline V gene (reference sequence). V was trimmed by 6 bases and J by 0 bases, leaving 13 bases between them. The CDR3 covers 16 residues.

The chain recombines TRBV7-2 with TRBJ1-3, with 8 nucleotides matching TRBD1. The germline CDR1 and CDR2 sequences are SGHTA and FQGNSA. Losses at the gene ends were 5 bases for V and 0 bases for J; bases not matched to a gene: 3. The CDR3 runs 15 residues. DNA for the CDR3: TGTGCCAGCAGCCCGGGGACAGGCTCTGGAAACACCATATATTTT. Amino acid sequence: CASSPGTGSGNTIYF.